This entry lists 20 T cell receptor beta chains sequenced from one sample in a study of cytomegalovirus exposure and HLA in healthy donors. The PCR employed 60 Vbeta primers together with 13 Jbeta primers. Data came from immunoSEQ multiplex PCR; TCRdb stores just in-frame clones and leaves some out. The sample has some 150,000 clones; around 79% are singletons. The sample consisted of PBMCs. These receptors originate from a woman younger than 45 in good health and CMV-seronegative.

This clone was recorded once. The genes are TRBV5-1 and TRBJ1-4; D call uncertain. This CDR3 is built from 12 residues. The V gene lost 5 bases and the J gene lost 8 bases, with 10 bases spanning the gap. Germline V gene lookup returns CDR1 SGHRS and CDR2 YFSETQ. CDR3 coding DNA: TGCGCCAGCAGGGCTTCCGGGGAAAAACTGTTTTTT. It specifies CASRASGEKLFF.

The rearrangement links TRBV9 to TRBJ1-1; D gene ambiguous. The CDR3 contains 14 residues. Between the trimmed V and J ends, which lost 4 bases and 1 base, there was a span of 11 bases. CDR1 SGDLS and CDR2 YYNGEE come from the germline V gene. CDR3 sequence: CASSSRHTNTEAFF. In DNA, the CDR3 is TGTGCCAGCAGCAGCCGACACACGAACACTGAAGCTTTCTTT.

CDR3 residues: CASSQQPYGYTF. CDR3 DNA: TGTGCCAGCAGCCAACAGCCTTATGGCTACACCTTC. The chain uses TRBV6-1 and TRBJ1-2; no clear D gene. The CDR3 loop spans 12 amino acids. Per the germline V gene, CDR1 is MNHNS and CDR2 is SASEGT. V lost 6 bases to trimming and J lost 5 bases, with 10 bases between them.

This clone has just a few counts. The CDR3 coding sequence is TGTGCCAGCAGTGAACGGGACAGCCTTAGCAATCAGCCCCAGCATTTT. This sequence encodes CASSERDSLSNQPQHF. The chain uses TRBV25-1 and TRBJ1-5; 7 bases agree with TRBD1. CDR1 is MGHDK and CDR2 is SYGVNS in the germline V gene. J gave up 0 bases and V 2 bases, and 4 bases lay outside the gene matches. There are 16 residues in the CDR3.

Details on this clone: The sample contains more than one DNA sequence encoding this CDR3. The V call is TRBV27, the J call TRBJ1-1; D remains ambiguous. V was clipped by 2 bases and J by 2 bases, with 9 bases between them. CDR3 length: 14 amino acids. Looked up from germline, CDR1 is MNHEY and CDR2 is SMNVEV (reference sequence). For the CDR3, the DNA is TGTGCCAGCAGTTTACTGGGCGCAAACACTGAAGCTTTCTTT. It is translated as CASSLLGANTEAFF.

V usage is TRBV19 and J usage is TRBJ1-3; D is unclear. The CDR3 loop spans 14 amino acids. Germline CDR1 LNHDA, CDR2 SQIVND (reference sequence). Trimming removed 5 bases from V and 2 bases from J, with 10 bases in between. CDR3 sequence (DNA): TGTGCCAGTAGTCGGGCGGGTACTGGAAACACCATATATTTT. Its translation is CASSRAGTGNTIYF.

This sequence joins TRBV6-1 and TRBJ2-7; 9 nucleotides agree with TRBD1. Germline CDR1 and CDR2: MNHNS and SASEGT. The CDR3 extends over 15 amino acids. Losses at the gene ends were 6 bases for V and 2 bases for J; bases not matched to a gene: 8. This CDR3 is CASRETGTGTYEQYF. DNA for the CDR3: TGTGCCAGCAGAGAGACCGGGACAGGGACCTACGAGCAGTACTTC.

CDR3 residues: CASSPDRGETQYF. The CDR3 DNA reads TGTGCCAGCAGTCCCGACAGGGGAGAGACCCAGTACTTC. The chain joins TRBV6-5 to TRBJ2-5, with 8 bases that match TRBD1. Losses at the gene ends were 5 bases for V and 4 bases for J; bases not matched to a gene: 3. This CDR3 is 13 amino acids long. CDR1 is MNHEY and CDR2 is SVGAGI in the germline V gene.

CDR3 DNA sequence: TGCAGCGCCCCTAAGGGAGGGGGACTGTTTTTT. Its translation is CSAPKGGGLFF. The chain uses TRBV29-1 and TRBJ1-4; a weak D match, TRBD1 (6 bases). V dropped 7 bases and J dropped 13 bases, with 16 bases sitting between them. The CDR3 extends over 11 amino acids. Germline V gene lookup returns CDR1 SQVTM and CDR2 ANQGSEA.

This chain connects TRBV4-1 to TRBJ2-5; TRBD2 matches 7 bases. V trimming: 10 bases; J trimming: 2 bases; junction bases outside the gene matches: 7. The CDR3 runs 13 residues. Germline CDR1 is MGHRA and CDR2 is YSYEKL. CDR3 nucleotide sequence: TGCGCCAACCCCCGGGACTATCAAGAGACCCAGTACTTC. This gives the protein CANPRDYQETQYF.

The rearrangement uses TRBV28 and TRBJ1-5; the D is unclear. The CDR3 spans 14 residues. Trimming stripped 3 bases from V and 4 bases from J, with 10 bases between. From germline, CDR1 is MDHEN and CDR2 SYDVKM. CDR3 coding DNA: TGTGCCAGCAGTTTCCCTAGGAGAAATCAGCCCCAGCATTTT. Protein sequence: CASSFPRRNQPQHF.

V is TRBV10-3 and J is TRBJ2-1; 11 bases line up with TRBD2. The CDR3 is made up of 15 amino acids. V lost 3 bases and J lost 5; bases outside the gene matches: 3. CDR1 is ENHRY, CDR2 SYGVKD, per germline. DNA of the CDR3: TGTGCCATCAGTGATCTAGCGGGGGGTAACAATGAGCAGTTCTTC. This gives the protein CAISDLAGGNNEQFF.

The chain uses TRBV23-1 and TRBJ2-1, with 10 bases that match TRBD1. TRBV23-1 is given ORF status, its function remaining uncertain. The CDR3 is made up of 18 amino acids. V dropped 2 bases and J dropped 6; count of bases not matched to a gene: 13. The CDR3 DNA reads as TGCGCCAGCAGTCAAAAATCAGGGGGACAGGGGTTAATCAATGAGCAGTTCTTC. Protein: CASSQKSGGQGLINEQFF.

The chain has TRBV2 and TRBJ2-5, with 9 nucleotides matching TRBD1. This CDR3 region has 16 residues. With 1 base clipped from V and 5 bases from J, the junction kept 8 bases outside the gene matches. The germline V gene encodes CDR1 SNHLY and CDR2 FYNNEI. The CDR3 loop reads CASSEGHRGPIETQYF. CDR3 DNA: TGTGCCAGCAGTGAAGGGCACAGGGGGCCGATTGAGACCCAGTACTTC.

This clone has a handful of counts. The chain employs TRBV27 and TRBJ2-3; possibly TRBD2 for D (5 bases). The CDR3 extends over 14 amino acids. V lost 6 bases to trimming and J lost 3 bases, with 13 bases between them. Germline V gives CDR1 MNHEY, CDR2 SMNVEV (reference sequence). The CDR3 nucleotides read TGTGCCAGCAGCACACTAGGTAAAACAGATACGCAGTATTTT. It codes for CASSTLGKTDTQYF.

The count of this clone is one. The chain combines TRBV19 with TRBJ1-2, with D tentatively TRBD1 (5 bases). Trimming shortened V by 5 bases and J by 5 bases, and 15 bases separated the two germline ends. Germline V gene data show CDR1 as LNHDA and CDR2 as SQIVND (reference sequence). The CDR3 sequence is 14 residues long. The DNA for the CDR3 is TGTGCCAGTAGTGTCGGCCCGGGGGGTTATGGCTACACCTTC. Translation: CASSVGPGGYGYTF.

The chain joins TRBV14 to TRBJ2-7; D gene uncertain. V lost 0 bases and J 3 bases, leaving 6 bases between the germline ends. The CDR3 length is 13 residues. The germline CDR1 and CDR2 sequences are SGHDN and FVKESK. CDR3 amino acids: CASSQDLVYEQYF. CDR3 sequence (DNA): TGTGCCAGCAGCCAAGATCTCGTCTACGAGCAGTACTTC. Full variable domain (remainder filled in from reference TRBV14 and TRBJ2-7): EAGVTQFPSHSVIEKGQTVTLRCDPISGHDNLYWYRRVMGKEIKFLLHFVKESKQDESGMPNNRFLAERTGGTYSTLKVQPAELEDSGVYFCASSQDLVYEQYFGPGTRLTVT.

V usage is TRBV6-1 and J usage is TRBJ1-2, with 9 bases fitting TRBD1. With 8 bases clipped from V and 8 bases from J, the junction kept 9 bases outside the gene matches. CDR3 length: 13 amino acids. The germline gives CDR1 MNHNS, CDR2 SASEGT. The CDR3: CASHSPGQGGYTF. The CDR3, as DNA: TGTGCCAGCCACAGTCCGGGACAGGGAGGCTACACCTTC.

The chain carries TRBV5-1 and TRBJ2-2; 7 nucleotides line up with TRBD2. Germline V CDR1 and CDR2: SGHRS, YFSETQ. Unmatched junction bases numbered 4, after V lost 2 bases and J lost 3 bases. CDR3 size: 15 residues. CDR3 residues: CASSLRLAHTGELFF. The CDR3 bases are TGCGCCAGCAGCTTAAGACTAGCACACACCGGGGAGCTGTTTTTT.

The V call is TRBV11-2, the J call TRBJ2-2; 10 bases align to TRBD2. V lost 5 bases to trimming and J lost 5 bases; unmatched junction nucleotides: 11. Germline CDR1 is SGHAT and CDR2 is FQNNGV. This CDR3 contains 17 residues. The CDR3 spells CASSPLRSSGGTGELFF. CDR3 coding DNA: TGTGCCAGCAGCCCTCTGAGAAGTAGCGGGGGGACCGGGGAGCTGTTTTTT.